These 10 T cell receptor beta chains were sequenced from one sample in a study of cytomegalovirus exposure and HLA in healthy donors. With 60 Vbeta and 13 Jbeta primers, the PCR was carried out. Profiled with immunoSEQ multiplex PCR; TCRdb holds only in-frame clones, not every one. This table holds about 160,000 clones, 80% found once. Material for sequencing was PBMCs. Receptors were obtained from a male donor in good health and CMV-seropositive.

The V gene is TRBV11-1, the J gene TRBJ2-7; weak D call: TRBD2 (5 bases). Germline CDR1 is SGHAT and CDR2 is FQDESV (reference sequence). Trimming stripped 3 bases from V and 0 bases from J, with 9 bases between. The CDR3 has 14 residues. The CDR3 sequence: CASSLGGSSYEQYF. The CDR3 DNA reads as TGTGCCAGCAGCTTGGGCGGGTCCTCCTACGAGCAGTACTTC.

The chain is built from TRBV5-1 and TRBJ2-5; D might be TRBD2 (5 bases). This CDR3 is built from 14 residues. Germline CDR1 SGHRS, CDR2 YFSETQ. The V and J ends lost 0 bases and 1 base respectively, with 7 bases between them. CDR3 in DNA: TGCGCCAGCAGCTTGGCGGGAACCCAAGAGACCCAGTACTTC. Its protein is CASSLAGTQETQYF.

The V gene is TRBV19, the J gene TRBJ2-7; D remains ambiguous. V lost 0 bases and J lost 2, with 8 bases in between. In germline, CDR1 is LNHDA, CDR2 SQIVND (reference sequence). The CDR3 runs to 14 residues. The CDR3 DNA is TGTGCCAGTAGTATAGAGCCAGGTCCCTACGAGCAGTACTTC. It yields the protein CASSIEPGPYEQYF. The entire variable domain, with the rest obtained from reference TRBV19 and TRBJ2-7, is as follows: DGGITQSPKYLFRKEGQNVTLSCEQNLNHDAMYWYRQDPGQGLRLIYYSQIVNDFQKGDIAEGYSVSREKKESFPLTVTSAQKNPTAFYLCASSIEPGPYEQYFGPGTRLTVT.

The chain carries TRBV2 and TRBJ1-4; possibly TRBD1 for D (5 bases). The CDR3 consists of 14 residues. V was pared by 3 bases and J by 5 bases, with 10 bases between. Germline lookup yields CDR1 SNHLY and CDR2 FYNNEI. The CDR3 DNA reads TGTGCCAGCAGTGACAGGGCTGGGAATGAAAAACTGTTTTTT. This encodes CASSDRAGNEKLFF.

V is TRBV7-2 and J is TRBJ1-1; 7 bases are shared with TRBD1. Trimming cost V 5 bases and J 3 bases; bases outside gene matches: 6. Germline-derived CDR1 and CDR2 are SGHTA and FQGNSA. This CDR3 spans 14 amino acids. The CDR3: CASSRRGRDTEAFF. The CDR3, as DNA: TGTGCCAGCAGCCGAAGGGGGCGCGACACTGAAGCTTTCTTT. Combining the CDR3 with reference TRBV7-2 and TRBJ1-1 gives the whole variable domain GAGVSQSPSNKVTEKGKDVELRCDPISGHTALYWYRQSLGQGLEFLIYFQGNSAPDKSGLPSDRFSAERTGGSVSTLTIQRTQQEDSAVYLCASSRRGRDTEAFFGQGTRLTVV.

The chain has TRBV18 and TRBJ2-3; the D gene is possibly TRBD2 (6 bases). The V and J ends lost 2 bases and 0 bases respectively, with 9 bases between them. The CDR3 runs 15 residues. The germline V gene has CDR1 KGHSH and CDR2 LQKENI. For the CDR3, the DNA is TGTGCCAGCTCACCAATTGGGGGGAGCACAGATACGCAGTATTTT. Its protein is CASSPIGGSTDTQYF.

This chain uses TRBV30 with TRBJ1-5, with D uncertain. V dropped 1 base and J dropped 2 bases, with 12 bases sitting between them. Germline assignment: CDR1 GTSNPN and CDR2 SVGIG (reference sequence). This CDR3 is 15 amino acids long. The CDR3 is CAWSGVGGRNQPQHF. As DNA, the CDR3 is TGTGCCTGGAGTGGGGTGGGAGGTCGCAATCAGCCCCAGCATTTT.

The V call is TRBV28, the J call TRBJ1-4; D gene ambiguous. Germline CDR1 and CDR2: MDHEN and SYDVKM. Trimming left V 7 bases short and J 6 bases short, with 12 bases between. The CDR3 loop spans 13 amino acids. The CDR3 protein is CASIQPGDEKLFF. The CDR3 DNA is TGTGCCAGCATCCAGCCCGGGGATGAAAAACTGTTTTTT.

V gene TRBV11-2 combines with J gene TRBJ2-3; TRBD2 agrees at 8 bases. V lost 0 bases, J lost 0 bases, and 2 bases stayed unmatched. CDR3 length equals 16 residues. Germline CDR1 and CDR2: SGHAT and FQNNGV. The CDR3 sequence: CASSLEASGSTDTQYF. CDR3 DNA: TGTGCCAGCAGCTTAGAGGCTAGCGGGAGCACAGATACGCAGTATTTT.

V gene TRBV27 combines with J gene TRBJ1-2; 7 nucleotides align to TRBD1. This CDR3 is 13 amino acids long. Germline trimming cut 6 bases from V and 5 bases from J; bases unmatched to any gene: 6. The germline V gene encodes CDR1 MNHEY and CDR2 SMNVEV (reference sequence). The CDR3: CASRKGAGYGYTF. As DNA, the CDR3 is TGTGCCAGCAGAAAGGGGGCAGGGTATGGCTACACCTTC.